One sample yielded the 27 T cell receptor beta chains listed below, sequenced in a study of blood T cell repertoires in COVID-19. Measured with immunoSEQ multiplex PCR; TCRdb has only the in-frame clones, and not every one. The table records roughly 130,000 clones, approximately 84% of them present only once. Sequences were obtained from peripheral blood. The receptor source for this set is a woman in her sixties with acute or convalescent COVID-19.

V is TRBV6-1 and J is TRBJ1-2; TRBD1 is a possible D gene (5 bases). The germline V and J ends were trimmed by 2 bases and 4 bases, with 17 bases remaining between them. The germline gives CDR1 MNHNS, CDR2 SASEGT. The CDR3 sequence is 16 residues long. The CDR3 nucleotides read TGTGCCAGCAGTGAAAACCCGCGGGTCGGGGGCTATGGCTACACCTTC. Translating it yields CASSENPRVGGYGYTF.

The chain is built from TRBV30 and TRBJ2-7; 8 bases line up with TRBD1. The V segment lost 4 bases and the J segment 3 bases; nucleotides outside the gene matches: 8. The length of the CDR3 is 14 residues. The germline CDR1 and CDR2 sequences are GTSNPN and SVGIG (reference sequence). CDR3 coding DNA: TGTGCCTGGACCCCCGGGACAGGACTCTACGAGCAGTACTTC. Translation gives CAWTPGTGLYEQYF.

The chain has TRBV6-5 and TRBJ2-2; TRBD1 might be the D (6 bases). The CDR3 is 13 amino acids. V lost 5 bases to trimming and J lost 5 bases, with 9 bases between them. From germline, CDR1 is MNHEY and CDR2 SVGAGI. The CDR3 region has the DNA TGTGCCAGCAGTACCCAGGGGACCGGGGAGCTGTTTTTT. The encoded protein is CASSTQGTGELFF.

V gene TRBV30 combines with J gene TRBJ2-2, with 7 bases fitting TRBD1. The germline CDR1 and CDR2 sequences are GTSNPN and SVGIG (reference sequence). The CDR3 runs to 14 residues. The J segment lost 6 bases and the V segment lost 2 bases, leaving 6 bases of the junction unmatched. The CDR3 loop is CAWSTGTAAGELFF. The DNA for the CDR3 is TGTGCCTGGAGTACCGGGACAGCGGCCGGGGAGCTGTTTTTT. Based on the CDR3 plus reference TRBV30 and TRBJ2-2, the full variable domain is SQTIHQWPATLVQPVGSPLSLECTVEGTSNPNLYWYRQAAGRGLQLLFYSVGIGQISSEVPQNLSASRPQDRQFILSSKKLLLSDSGFYLCAWSTGTAAGELFFGEGSRLTVL.

The chain uses TRBV21-1 and TRBJ1-1. TRBV21-1 has pseudogene status. The CDR3 has 13 residues. The DNA for the CDR3 is TGTGCCAGCAGCAAAATAGAGGAAACTGAAGCTTTCTTT. As protein: CASSKIEETEAFF.

This chain uses TRBV11-1 with TRBJ1-1; D is possibly TRBD1 (5 bases). Germline V gives CDR1 SGHAT, CDR2 FQDESV (reference sequence). Trimming took off 4 bases at V and 1 base at J, with 13 bases between the two ends. There are 15 residues in the CDR3. DNA of the CDR3: TGTGCCAGCAGCTCTCCCCCGGGGGAGAACACTGAAGCTTTCTTT. Its protein product is CASSSPPGENTEAFF. Full variable domain (remainder filled in from reference TRBV11-1 and TRBJ1-1): EAEVAQSPRYKITEKSQAVAFWCDPISGHATLYWYRQILGQGPELLVQFQDESVVDDSQLPKDRFSAERLKGVDSTLKIQPAELGDSAMYLCASSSPPGENTEAFFGQGTRLTVV.

Only one count was recorded for this clone. V is TRBV29-1 and J is TRBJ1-2, with 12 bases identical to TRBD1. Trimming removed 3 bases from V and 6 bases from J; junction bases left unmatched: 2. CDR1 and CDR2 (germline): SQVTM, ANQGSEA. The CDR3 consists of 13 residues. The CDR3 is CSVEGTGGNGYTF. CDR3 DNA: TGCAGCGTTGAGGGGACAGGGGGCAATGGCTACACCTTC.

This sequence joins TRBV3-1 (or the pseudogene TRBV3-2) and TRBJ1-2; D is unresolved. This CDR3 comprises 14 residues. Germline values: CDR1 LGHDT, CDR2 YNNKEL (reference sequence). The V end was cut by 2 bases, the J end by 0 bases, with 7 bases between. CDR3 nucleotides: TGTGCCAGCAGCCAACGGAGCGCTAACTATGGCTACACCTTC. Its translation: CASSQRSANYGYTF.

The chain has TRBV2 and TRBJ2-7; D remains ambiguous. CDR1 and CDR2 from the germline V gene are SNHLY and FYNNEI. Trimming stripped 2 bases from V and 2 bases from J, with 4 bases between. The CDR3 loop spans 12 amino acids. CDR3 sequence reads: CASSELTYEQYV. In DNA form, the CDR3 reads TGTGCCAGCAGTGAATTAACCTACGAGCAGTACGTC.

The chain combines TRBV30 with TRBJ2-7, with 8 positions matching TRBD2. The germline V gene encodes CDR1 GTSNPN and CDR2 SVGIG (reference sequence). V shed 2 bases and J 2 bases; nucleotides not matched to a gene: 14. The CDR3 totals 17 residues. CDR3 in DNA: TGTGCCTGGAGTCATTACACGACGGGACTAGTAACCTACGAGCAGTACTTC. Translated: CAWSHYTTGLVTYEQYF.

The chain carries TRBV10-3 and TRBJ1-5; D is uncertain. The CDR3 has 15 residues. Deletions cut 0 bases from V and 4 bases from J, with 10 bases between. Germline V gene lookup returns CDR1 ENHRY and CDR2 SYGVKD. CDR3 DNA sequence: TGTGCCATCAGTGAGTCGGTCGTACGGAATCAGCCCCAGCATTTT. Protein product: CAISESVVRNQPQHF.

J is TRBJ1-1 and V is TRBV5-5; D gene uncertain. CDR3 length equals 14 residues. Germline V gene data show CDR1 as SGHKS and CDR2 as YYEKEE (reference sequence). The V end was cut by 1 base, the J end by 1 base, with 8 bases between. Here the CDR3 reads CASSLHSQNTEAFF. In DNA, the CDR3 is TGTGCCAGCAGCTTGCACAGCCAGAACACTGAAGCTTTCTTT.

CDR3 sequence: CASSPRGAYEQYF. CDR3 nucleotides: TGTGCCAGCAGCCCCCGGGGAGCCTACGAGCAGTACTTC. The chain is built from TRBV5-4 and TRBJ2-7; a possible D gene is TRBD2 (5 bases). The germline V gene has CDR1 SGHNT and CDR2 YYREEE (reference sequence). This CDR3 is 13 amino acids long. Trimming took 4 bases from V and 2 from J, leaving 10 bases between them.

The chain uses TRBV3-1 (or the pseudogene TRBV3-2) and TRBJ1-6, with 8 bases aligning to TRBD1. Trimming cost V 1 base and J 10 bases; bases outside gene matches: 3. CDR3 size: 14 residues. Germline CDR1 reads LGHDT; CDR2 reads YNNKEL (reference sequence). For the CDR3, the DNA is TGTGCCAGCAGCCAAGCAGGGGACAGGTCACCCCTCCACTTT. It is translated as CASSQAGDRSPLHF.

V and J are TRBV5-6 and TRBJ1-2; unclear D gene. The CDR3 has 16 residues. CDR1 is SGHDT and CDR2 is YYEEEE in the germline V gene. Trimming shortened V by 2 bases and J by 2 bases, and 16 bases separated the two germline ends. CDR3 in DNA: TGTGCCAGCAGCTTCCGTTTAGTACAGCCGAACTATGGCTACACCTTC. Residues: CASSFRLVQPNYGYTF. Filled out from reference TRBV5-6 and TRBJ1-2, the complete variable domain reads DAGVTQSPTHLIKTRGQQVTLRCSPKSGHDTVSWYQQALGQGPQFIFQYYEEEERQRGNFPDRFSGHQFPNYSSELNVNALLLGDSALYLCASSFRLVQPNYGYTFGSGTRLTVV.

V gene TRBV19 combines with J gene TRBJ1-1; a possible D gene is TRBD1 (5 bases). The CDR3 totals 13 residues. Germline CDR1 and CDR2: LNHDA and SQIVND (reference sequence). Trimming left V 8 bases short and J 0 bases short, with 10 bases between. The CDR3 loop reads CASWGSMNTEAFF. Written as DNA, the CDR3 is TGTGCCAGTTGGGGCAGCATGAACACTGAAGCTTTCTTT.

V is TRBV6-5 and J is TRBJ1-2; weak D call: TRBD1 (5 bases). The CDR3 is made up of 15 amino acids. Germline V CDR1 and CDR2: MNHEY, SVGAGI. V was pared by 4 bases and J by 8 bases, with 20 bases between. CDR3 in amino acids: CASSFRPQTPGGYTF. The CDR3 DNA sequence: TGTGCCAGCAGTTTTCGACCCCAGACCCCAGGGGGCTACACCTTC.

The chain combines TRBV4-1 with TRBJ2-1; 9 bases map to TRBD1. The CDR3 runs to 17 residues. Germline V gene sequence: CDR1 MGHRA, CDR2 YSYEKL. Unmatched junction bases numbered 10, after V lost 1 base and J lost 6 bases. CDR3 DNA sequence: TGCGCCAGCAGCCAAGTTGGGACAGGGCAGGCTTTCAATGAGCAGTTCTTC. This sequence encodes CASSQVGTGQAFNEQFF.

The genes are TRBV30 and TRBJ2-5, with D unresolved. Germline CDR1 GTSNPN, CDR2 SVGIG (reference sequence). Trimming removed 5 bases at V and 2 bases at J, with 6 bases between. The CDR3 has 11 amino acids. CDR3 coding DNA: TGTGCCTGGGAAACTCAAGAGACCCAGTACTTC. Amino acids: CAWETQETQYF.

This chain uses TRBV19 with TRBJ1-1; 9 positions match TRBD1. After removal of 5 bases from V and 3 bases from J, the junction contained 7 bases not matched to a gene. The CDR3 runs to 15 residues. The germline V gene has CDR1 LNHDA and CDR2 SQIVND (reference sequence). The CDR3 region is CASSLIRQGDTEAFF. CDR3 nucleotides: TGTGCCAGTAGTCTTATTCGACAGGGGGACACTGAAGCTTTCTTT.

The chain combines TRBV5-1 with TRBJ2-1, with TRBD2 matching 9 bases. Germline V gene lookup returns CDR1 SGHRS and CDR2 YFSETQ. With V trimmed by 4 bases and J by 8 bases, 13 bases remained unmatched. CDR3 size: 16 residues. The CDR3 nucleotides are TGCGCCAGCAGCCCCATGGCGGGGGGGCCCATACATGAGCAGTTCTTC. Its translation is CASSPMAGGPIHEQFF.

The rearrangement links TRBV5-6 to TRBJ2-3, with 9 bases matching TRBD2. Trimming removed 4 bases from V and 3 bases from J; junction bases left unmatched: 9. From germline, CDR1 is SGHDT and CDR2 YYEEEE. This CDR3 contains 16 residues. CDR3 DNA: TGTGCCAGCAGCCGCAAATTAGCGGGGGATACAGATACGCAGTATTTT. Amino acid sequence: CASSRKLAGDTDTQYF.

The J gene is TRBJ1-3, the V gene TRBV6-5, with D perhaps TRBD1 (6 bases). CDR1 and CDR2 (germline): MNHEY, SVGAGI. V lost 0 bases and J 6 bases, leaving 12 bases between the germline ends. The CDR3 has 15 amino acids. Here the CDR3 reads CASSYSTGWENTIYF. CDR3 nucleotides: TGTGCCAGCAGTTACTCGACAGGTTGGGAAAACACCATATATTTT.

The chain uses TRBV30 and TRBJ1-1; D gene ambiguous. This CDR3 comprises 11 residues. V shed 1 base and J shed 6 bases, with 6 bases lying between them. Per the germline V gene, CDR1 is GTSNPN and CDR2 is SVGIG (reference sequence). This CDR3 reads CAWSGRPEAFF. The CDR3 DNA reads as TGTGCCTGGAGTGGGCGGCCTGAAGCTTTCTTT.

The chain uses TRBV7-8 and TRBJ1-6; the match to TRBD1 covers 7 bases. The germline V gene encodes CDR1 SGHVS and CDR2 FQNEAQ. V lost 0 bases, J lost 9 bases, and 5 bases stayed unmatched. The CDR3 contains 15 residues. CDR3 in DNA: TGTGCCAGCAGCTTAGCCGGGACAGTTCTTTCACCCCTCCACTTT. This encodes CASSLAGTVLSPLHF.

This sequence joins TRBV6-5 and TRBJ1-1, with D uncertain. CDR3 length: 11 amino acids. CDR1 and CDR2 (germline): MNHEY, SVGAGI. V shed 10 bases and J shed 1 base, with 7 bases lying between them. CDR3 nucleotides: TGTGCCATCCGCAGGAACACTGAAGCTTTCTTT. This sequence encodes CAIRRNTEAFF.

V and J are TRBV11-2 and TRBJ1-6; D might be TRBD1 (6 bases). The V gene's germline CDR1 is SGHAT and CDR2 FQNNGV. Trimming cost V 1 base and J 7 bases, with 11 bases left between them. The CDR3 is 15 residues long. The CDR3 DNA follows: TGTGCCAGCAGCTTAGGGTCCCAGGGGAATTCACCCCTCCACTTT. Translated, it gives CASSLGSQGNSPLHF.